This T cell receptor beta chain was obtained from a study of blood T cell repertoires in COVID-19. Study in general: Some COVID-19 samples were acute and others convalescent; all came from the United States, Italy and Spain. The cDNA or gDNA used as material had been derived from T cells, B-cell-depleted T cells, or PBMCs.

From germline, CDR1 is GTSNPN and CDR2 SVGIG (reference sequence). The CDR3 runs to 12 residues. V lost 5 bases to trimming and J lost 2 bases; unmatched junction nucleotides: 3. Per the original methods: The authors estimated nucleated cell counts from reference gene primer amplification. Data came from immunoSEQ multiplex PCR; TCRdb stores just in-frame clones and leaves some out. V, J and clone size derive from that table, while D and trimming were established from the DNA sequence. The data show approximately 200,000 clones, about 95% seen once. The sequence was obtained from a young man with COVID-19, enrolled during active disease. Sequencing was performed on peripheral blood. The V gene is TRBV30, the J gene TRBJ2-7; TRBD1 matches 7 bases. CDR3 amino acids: CAWEGQAYEQYF. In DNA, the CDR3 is TGTGCCTGGGAAGGACAGGCCTACGAGCAGTACTTC.